Below, one T cell receptor (beta chain) is given with its context. V lost 7 bases and J lost 2; bases outside the gene matches: 4. The CDR3 has 16 amino acids. Germline V gene sequence: CDR1 SNHLY, CDR2 FYNNEI. The data derive from a study of T cell changes during pregnancy in multiple sclerosis. TCRdb's table, derived via immunoSEQ multiplex PCR, lists solely in-frame clones and lacks some. In the table there are some 28,000 clones, 93% of which are singletons. The clonotype originates from a female donor with multiple sclerosis, enrolled in a pregnancy study. The specimen was CD4+ T cells from peripheral blood mononuclear cells, collected after pregnancy. The rearrangement joins TRBV2 to TRBJ2-2, with 13 bases matching TRBD2. The CDR3 protein is CASTTGLAGNTGELFF. The CDR3 coding sequence is TGTGCCAGCACCACGGGACTAGCGGGAAACACCGGGGAGCTGTTTTTT.